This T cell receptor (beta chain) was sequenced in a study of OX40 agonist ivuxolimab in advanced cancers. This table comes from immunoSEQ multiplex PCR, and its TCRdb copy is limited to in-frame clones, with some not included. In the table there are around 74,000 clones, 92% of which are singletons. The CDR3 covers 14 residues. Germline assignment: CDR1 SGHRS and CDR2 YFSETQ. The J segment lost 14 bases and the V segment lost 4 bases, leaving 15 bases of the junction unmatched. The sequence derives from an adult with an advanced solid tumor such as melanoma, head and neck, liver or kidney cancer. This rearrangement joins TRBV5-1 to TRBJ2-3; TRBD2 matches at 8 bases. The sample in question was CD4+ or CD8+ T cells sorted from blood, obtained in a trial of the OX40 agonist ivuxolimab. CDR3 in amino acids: CASSPRGGPYDPYF. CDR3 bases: TGCGCCAGCAGCCCACGGGGGGGACCCTATGACCCGTATTTT.